A single sample gave rise to the 4 T cell receptor beta chains below, sequenced in a study of beta chain features in type 1 diabetes. The isolated RNA, all of it, was reverse transcribed, so expressed TCRB transcripts were what got sequenced. The protocol was immunoSEQ multiplex PCR, while the TCRdb copy is restricted to in-frame clones and leaves out a portion. Among under 450,000 clones, about 15% were seen once, and the ten largest hold roughly 0.033%. Source material: naive CD4+ T cells from blood. These receptors came from a man aged 25-40 years in good health.

This clone was seen a few times. This rearrangement joins TRBV15 to TRBJ1-6; unclear D gene. The germline V gene has CDR1 LNHNV and CDR2 YYDKDF (reference sequence). V was clipped by 0 bases and J by 10 bases, with 13 bases between them. The CDR3 has 15 residues. CDR3: CATSRDRGEESPLHF. As DNA, the CDR3 is TGTGCCACCAGCAGAGATCGGGGTGAGGAATCACCCCTCCACTTT.

V gene TRBV30 combines with J gene TRBJ1-2; no firm D call. Germline V gene sequence: CDR1 GTSNPN, CDR2 SVGIG (reference sequence). The CDR3 extends over 13 amino acids. The germline V and J ends were trimmed by 3 bases and 5 bases, with 13 bases remaining between them. The CDR3 loop is CAWRSSVGYGYTF. Here the CDR3 DNA reads TGTGCCTGGAGGAGCTCAGTGGGGTATGGCTACACCTTC.

The rearrangement uses TRBV4-1 and TRBJ2-7; D is perhaps TRBD1 (6 bases). Germline values: CDR1 MGHRA, CDR2 YSYEKL. This CDR3 is 14 amino acids long. Trimming removed 0 bases from V and 6 bases from J, with 12 bases in between. CDR3 protein: CASSQEVPGAEQYF. For the CDR3, the DNA is TGCGCCAGCAGCCAAGAGGTCCCAGGGGCCGAGCAGTACTTC.

This clone turned up a few times. V usage is TRBV7-2 and J usage is TRBJ2-5; 8 nucleotides match TRBD2. There are 14 residues in the CDR3. From germline, CDR1 is SGHTA and CDR2 FQGNSA. Trimming took 5 bases from V and 5 from J; bases not matched to a gene: 7. The CDR3 is CASSPRGGSETQYF. In nucleotides, the CDR3 is TGTGCCAGCAGCCCCCGCGGGGGGTCGGAGACCCAGTACTTC.